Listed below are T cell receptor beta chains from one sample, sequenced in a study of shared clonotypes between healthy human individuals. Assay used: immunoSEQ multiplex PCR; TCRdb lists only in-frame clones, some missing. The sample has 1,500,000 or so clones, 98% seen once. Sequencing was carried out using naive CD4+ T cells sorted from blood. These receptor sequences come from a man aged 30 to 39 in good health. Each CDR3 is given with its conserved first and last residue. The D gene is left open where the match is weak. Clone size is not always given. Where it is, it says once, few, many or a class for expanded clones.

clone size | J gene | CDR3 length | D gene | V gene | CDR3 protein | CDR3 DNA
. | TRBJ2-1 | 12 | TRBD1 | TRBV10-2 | CASSRGLAEQFF | TGCGCCAGCAGTAGGGGGCTCGCCGAGCAGTTCTTC
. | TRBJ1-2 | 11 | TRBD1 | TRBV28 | CASRTGYGYTF | TGTGCCAGTCGGACAGGGTATGGCTACACCTTC
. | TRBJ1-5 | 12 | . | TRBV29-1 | CSVGGRNQPQHF | TGCAGCGTTGGAGGTCGCAATCAGCCCCAGCATTTT
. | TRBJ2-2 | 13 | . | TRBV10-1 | CASSEQDTGELFF | TGCGCCAGCAGCGAACAGGATACCGGGGAGCTGTTTTTT
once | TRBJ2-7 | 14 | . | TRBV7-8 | CASSFLRDAGEQYF | TGTGCCAGCAGCTTCCTCAGGGATGCGGGGGAGCAGTACTTC
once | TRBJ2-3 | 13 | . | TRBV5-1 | CASSTSSTDTQYF | TGCGCCAGCAGCACGTCGAGCACAGATACGCAGTATTTT
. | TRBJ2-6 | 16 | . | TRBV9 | CASSPHPRGGANVLTF | TGTGCCAGCAGCCCTCACCCGAGGGGGGGGGCCAACGTCCTGACTTTC
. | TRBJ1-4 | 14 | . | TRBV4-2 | CASSQGGTNEKLFF | TGTGCCAGCAGCCAAGGAGGGACCAATGAAAAACTGTTTTTT
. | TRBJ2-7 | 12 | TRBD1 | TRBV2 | CASKRPGGEQYF | TGTGCCAGCAAAAGACCAGGGGGCGAGCAGTACTTC
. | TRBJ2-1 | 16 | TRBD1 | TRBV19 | CASSDREYRSYNEQFF | TGTGCCAGTAGCGACAGGGAGTATCGCTCCTACAATGAGCAGTTCTTC
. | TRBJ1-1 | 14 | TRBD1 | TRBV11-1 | CASSSDRGDTEAFF | TGTGCCAGCAGCTCGGACAGGGGGGACACTGAAGCTTTCTTT
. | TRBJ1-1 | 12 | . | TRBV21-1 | CYREGMNTEAFF | TGTTACAGGGAAGGCATGAACACTGAAGCTTTCTTT
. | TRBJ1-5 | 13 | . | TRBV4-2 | CASSPGTNQPQHF | TGTGCCAGCAGCCCAGGGACCAATCAGCCCCAGCATTTT
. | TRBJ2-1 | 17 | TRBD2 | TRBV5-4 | CASSPGGASGRGNEQFF | TGTGCCAGCAGCCCGGGGGGGGCGAGCGGGAGAGGGAATGAGCAGTTCTTC
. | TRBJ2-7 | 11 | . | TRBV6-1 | CASSQRYEQYF | TGTGCCAGCAGTCAGCGCTACGAGCAGTACTTC
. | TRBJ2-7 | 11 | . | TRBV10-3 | CAIRSGYEQYF | TGTGCCATCAGGTCGGGATACGAGCAGTACTTC
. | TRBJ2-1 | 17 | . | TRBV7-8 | CASSPQTGRGLHNEQFF | TGTGCCAGCAGCCCCCAGACGGGACGCGGGCTACACAATGAGCAGTTCTTC
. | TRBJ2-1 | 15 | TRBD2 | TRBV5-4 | CASSGAGGWMNEQFF | TGTGCCAGCAGCGGAGCGGGAGGGTGGATGAATGAGCAGTTCTTC
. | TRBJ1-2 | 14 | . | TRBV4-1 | CASSQTRYNYGYTF | TGCGCCAGCAGCCAAACACGGTACAACTATGGCTACACCTTC
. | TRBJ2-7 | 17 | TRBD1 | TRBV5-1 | CASSARQGALVSYEQYF | TGCGCCAGCAGCGCCCGACAGGGGGCCCTTGTCTCTTACGAGCAGTACTTC
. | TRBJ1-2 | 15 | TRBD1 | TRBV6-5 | CASSYSPTGPYGYTF | TGTGCCAGCAGTTACTCCCCGACAGGGCCCTATGGCTACACCTTC
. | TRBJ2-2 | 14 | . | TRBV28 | CASTKGPGAGELFF | TGTGCCAGCACCAAGGGACCCGGGGCCGGGGAGCTGTTTTTT